This T cell receptor beta chain came from a study of CD8+ T cells in alopecia areata. Study-level information: Patients received oral tofacitinib, 5 to 10 mg twice daily, for moderate-to-severe alopecia areata. Notes on the study in general: Mouse data revealed clearer TCR sharing than patient data did, a gap possibly tied to HLA. Elevated clonality characterized lesional scalp relative to normal scalp, particularly in alopecia totalis/universalis.

Germline V gives CDR1 SGDLS, CDR2 YYNGEE. The CDR3 consists of 13 residues. The ends were cut back, 4 bases at V and 2 bases at J, with 10 bases in the middle. Comment on this clone: Its target is not known.

The treatment here: oral pan-JAK inhibitor, 5-10 mg twice daily. Samples from alopecia areata patients were lesional scalp punch biopsies and peripheral blood. cDNA prepared by RNA extraction and subsequent reverse transcription served as the template for sequencing. Some clones are missing from TCRdb's copy, which holds only in-frame ones; the method was immunoSEQ multiplex PCR. The table records 150,000 to 200,000 clones, just over 65% of them present only once. This TCR derives from a human donor with alopecia areata. The input for sequencing was CD4+ T cells sorted from blood, taken at week 4, from a patient treated with tofacitinib. This chain joins TRBV9 and TRBJ2-7; D is uncertain. CDR3 nucleotide sequence: TGTGCCAGCAGCCTCTCCCGGCCCTACGAGCAGTACTTC. Its protein is CASSLSRPYEQYF. The complete variable domain, with remaining parts taken from reference TRBV9 and TRBJ2-7, reads DSGVTQTPKHLITATGQRVTLRCSPRSGDLSVYWYQQSLDQGLQFLIQYYNGEERAKGNILERFSAQQFPDLHSELNLSSLELGDSALYFCASSLSRPYEQYFGPGTRLTVT.